The 18 T cell receptor beta chains below come from one sample, sequenced in a study of response to subunit inactivated influenza vaccine. Using its own MiXCR run on the RT-PCR reads, TCRdb lists one record per CDR3 protein. The sample shows about 300,000 distinct CDR3 sequences, about a fifth of them seen only once. Sequencing used PBMCs from blood, obtained approximately 22 months after vaccination. All receptors derive from a man aged 50-75 years who received an inactivated influenza vaccine.

This clonotype has a handful of counts. The chain has TRBV10-3 and TRBJ1-5, with unresolved D. CDR3 size: 13 residues. Per germline, CDR1 ENHRY and CDR2 SYGVKD. The germline V and J ends were trimmed by 4 bases and 7 bases, with 11 bases remaining between them. CDR3 amino acids: CAISGGSEQPQHF. The CDR3 nucleotides read TGTGCCATCAGTGGTGGTTCCGAGCAGCCCCAGCATTTT.

This clonotype has a handful of counts. The chain joins TRBV7-8 to TRBJ2-1, with 7 bases fitting TRBD2. The CDR3 consists of 14 residues. The V segment lost 4 bases and the J segment 8 bases; nucleotides outside the gene matches: 8. The germline gives CDR1 SGHVS, CDR2 FQNEAQ. DNA for the CDR3: TGTGCCAGCAGCTCGAGTAGTGGGGGGGATGAGCAGTTCTTC. Amino acids: CASSSSSGGDEQFF.

This clonotype was seen at least ten times. The chain links TRBV12-3 or TRBV12-4 to TRBJ1-5; D is uncertain. Trimming shortened V by 1 base and J by 4 bases, and 8 bases separated the two germline ends. This CDR3 region has 14 residues. Here the CDR3 DNA reads TGTGCCAGCAGTTTAGACTCCGGTAATCAGCCCCAGCATTTT. Translation gives CASSLDSGNQPQHF.

This clonotype occurred a few times. The rearrangement joins TRBV11-1 to TRBJ2-1; the match to TRBD2 covers 13 bases. The V gene's germline CDR1 is SGHAT and CDR2 FQDESV (reference sequence). V shed 6 bases, J shed 7 bases, and the junction held 21 bases outside the gene matches. This CDR3 has 20 amino acids. The CDR3 region has the DNA TGTGCCAGCAGTTCTTACAGGGGGTGGACTAGCGGGAGCGGATCGAATGAGCAGTTCTTC. Amino acids: CASSSYRGWTSGSGSNEQFF. The full variable domain, in which reference TRBV11-1 and TRBJ2-1 provide the parts outside the CDR3, is EAEVAQSPRYKITEKSQAVAFWCDPISGHATLYWYRQILGQGPELLVQFQDESVVDDSQLPKDRFSAERLKGVDSTLKIQPAELGDSAMYLCASSSYRGWTSGSGSNEQFFGPGTRLTVL.

V is TRBV4-3 and J is TRBJ2-2; unclear D gene. Germline CDR1 and CDR2: LGHNA and YSLEER. Trimming pared 0 bases from V and 1 base from J, leaving 6 bases between. CDR3 length: 15 residues. In DNA, the CDR3 is TGCGCCAGCAGCCAAGACGCTCTGAACACCGGGGAGCTGTTTTTT. Its protein product is CASSQDALNTGELFF.

There are a few counts of this clonotype. The chain carries TRBV10-3 and TRBJ2-1, with D perhaps TRBD1 or TRBD2 (5 bases each). The CDR3 loop spans 14 amino acids. V lost 3 bases, J lost 7 bases, and 13 bases lay in between. Germline V gene lookup returns CDR1 ENHRY and CDR2 SYGVKD. For the CDR3, the DNA is TGTGCCATCAGTGATTGGCAGGGAGAAAATGAGCAGTTCTTC. Translation: CAISDWQGENEQFF.

The gene calls are TRBV5-1 and TRBJ1-3; 7 bases fit TRBD1. V dropped 3 bases and J dropped 0; count of bases not matched to a gene: 6. In germline, CDR1 is SGHRS, CDR2 YFSETQ. The CDR3 loop spans 16 amino acids. This CDR3 is CASSSGQPFSGNTIYF. CDR3 sequence (DNA): TGCGCCAGCAGCTCGGGACAGCCTTTCTCTGGAAACACCATATATTTT.

J is TRBJ1-5 and V is TRBV23-1, with no clear D. TRBV23-1 is an ORF, with its function uncertain. CDR3 length: 14 amino acids. V lost 0 bases and J lost 5, with 8 bases in between. The chain's CDR3 is CASSQSSRYQPQHF. DNA of the CDR3: TGCGCCAGCAGTCAATCAAGCAGGTATCAGCCCCAGCATTTT.

This clonotype came up a few times. The J gene is TRBJ2-2, the V gene TRBV4-1; TRBD2 might be the D (6 bases). CDR3 length: 16 amino acids. Germline loops: CDR1 MGHRA, CDR2 YSYEKL. V lost 4 bases to trimming and J lost 6 bases, with 18 bases between them. In DNA form, the CDR3 reads TGCGCCAGCAGCCCCTTTCCCTGGCGGGGCCCCGGGGAGCTGTTTTTT. It encodes CASSPFPWRGPGELFF.

V is TRBV2 and J is TRBJ1-6; 8 bases map to TRBD1. The CDR3 is made up of 13 amino acids. J gave up 9 bases and V 5 bases, and 3 bases lay outside the gene matches. Germline V lookup: CDR1 SNHLY, CDR2 FYNNEI. The CDR3: CASSRTGSSPLHF. CDR3 bases: TGTGCCAGCAGTCGGACAGGGAGTTCACCCCTCCACTTT.

In nucleotides, the CDR3 is TGTGCCAGCAGTGAAGCGTCAACAGGGGTCTACAATGAGCAGTTCTTC. Translated: CASSEASTGVYNEQFF. The chain joins TRBV6-1 to TRBJ2-1; the match to TRBD1 covers 7 bases. This CDR3 is 16 amino acids long. Germline lookup yields CDR1 MNHNS and CDR2 SASEGT. The J segment lost 3 bases and the V segment lost 0 bases, leaving 5 bases of the junction unmatched.

V is TRBV29-1 and J is TRBJ2-6; D unresolved. This CDR3 is built from 15 residues. Per germline, CDR1 SQVTM and CDR2 ANQGSEA. Trimming removed 5 bases from V and 0 bases from J, with 11 bases in between. The CDR3: CSVTDGDSGANVLTF. The CDR3, as DNA: TGCAGCGTTACGGACGGCGACTCTGGGGCCAACGTCCTGACTTTC.

This clonotype was detected a few times. V gene TRBV5-5 combines with J gene TRBJ2-2; 10 bases match TRBD2. CDR3 size: 17 residues. Germline values: CDR1 SGHKS, CDR2 YYEKEE (reference sequence). Trimming took 1 base from V and 4 from J; bases not matched to a gene: 7. This CDR3 is CASSLSWLAGATGELFF. The CDR3 region has the DNA TGTGCCAGCAGCTTGAGTTGGCTAGCGGGGGCCACCGGGGAGCTGTTTTTT.

The J gene is TRBJ1-2, the V gene TRBV18; D call uncertain. This CDR3 spans 15 amino acids. The V end was cut by 6 bases, the J end by 7 bases, with 21 bases between. In germline, CDR1 is KGHSH, CDR2 LQKENI. This CDR3 reads CASSPGLVSGIGYTF. CDR3 in DNA: TGTGCCAGCTCTCCGGGGTTGGTCAGCGGGATTGGCTACACCTTC.

This clonotype turned up a few times. The chain has TRBV19 and TRBJ1-1; 8 positions match TRBD1. CDR1 and CDR2 (germline): LNHDA, SQIVND (reference sequence). The CDR3 consists of 14 residues. Germline trimming cut 6 bases from V and 4 bases from J; bases unmatched to any gene: 7. Written as DNA, the CDR3 is TGTGCCAGTAGATTAAACAGGGGGTTCACTGAAGCTTTCTTT. It is translated as CASRLNRGFTEAFF.

The rearrangement joins TRBV5-6 to TRBJ2-5, with 10 bases that match TRBD1. The ends lost 5 bases at V and 3 bases at J; junction bases unmatched: 7. Germline V gene lookup returns CDR1 SGHDT and CDR2 YYEEEE. This CDR3 contains 15 residues. The DNA for the CDR3 is TGTGCCAGCAGGAACGCCGGGACAGGGGAAGAGACCCAGTACTTC. Protein product: CASRNAGTGEETQYF. Drawing the rest from reference TRBV5-6 and TRBJ2-5, the complete variable domain is DAGVTQSPTHLIKTRGQQVTLRCSPKSGHDTVSWYQQALGQGPQFIFQYYEEEERQRGNFPDRFSGHQFPNYSSELNVNALLLGDSALYLCASRNAGTGEETQYFGPGTRLLVL.

In its sample, this clonotype was seen a few times. This chain connects TRBV3-1 to TRBJ2-5, with 11 nucleotides matching TRBD2. The CDR3 runs to 17 residues. V lost 0 bases and J lost 5; bases outside the gene matches: 8. Germline assignment: CDR1 LGHDT and CDR2 YNNKEL (reference sequence). CDR3 sequence reads: CASSQEWLAGGGETQYF. The CDR3 DNA reads as TGTGCCAGCAGCCAAGAATGGCTAGCGGGAGGTGGTGAGACCCAGTACTTC.

V and J are TRBV29-1 and TRBJ2-7; the D is unclear. The germline V and J ends were trimmed by 4 bases and 1 base, with 8 bases remaining between them. The V gene's germline CDR1 is SQVTM and CDR2 ANQGSEA. The CDR3 consists of 12 residues. The CDR3 DNA reads TGCAGCGTTGTGGACGGATCCTACGAGCAGTACTTC. It translates to CSVVDGSYEQYF.